The present T cell receptor (beta chain) was sequenced within a study of regulatory T cells in long-lasting Graves disease. General study points: Between persistent patients, 2,500 to 3,500 public clonotypes were shared, exceeding the roughly 1,000 shared between new patients.

This clonotype has a handful of counts. Its matching antigen is unknown. Arm-PCR of CDR3 regions and iRepertoire HTBI primers were used to build TCR beta libraries. TCRdb redid the calling of the multiplex PCR reads with MiXCR, one entry per CDR3 protein. The table has about 660,000 distinct CDR3 sequences, about 30% seen once. The germline CDR1 and CDR2 sequences are LGHDT and YNNKEL (reference sequence). Losses at the gene ends were 2 bases for V and 7 bases for J; bases not matched to a gene: 7. This CDR3 is 15 amino acids long. Time point described: persistent/refractory GD, antithyroid drugs over 5 years with positive TRAb. RNA isolated from PBMCs was used to make the TCR library.

The V gene is TRBV3-1, the J gene TRBJ1-5; 8 bases map to TRBD1. The sequencing used peripheral blood mononuclear cells (PBMCs), collected when the disease was refractory, from a patient treated with antithyroid drugs. The sequence was collected from a female donor with Graves disease. CDR3 coding DNA: TGTGCCAGCAGCCAACAGGGGGCGCAGGAACAGCCCCAGCATTTT. Amino acids: CASSQQGAQEQPQHF.